The 13 T cell receptor beta chains below come from one sample, sequenced in a study of cytomegalovirus exposure and HLA in healthy donors. PCR amplification relied on 60 Vbeta primers (plus 13 Jbeta primers). Sequencing was performed with immunoSEQ multiplex PCR; in TCRdb, only in-frame clones are kept and a portion is missing. The data hold approximately 120,000 clones, with nearly 80% observed a single time. Sequencing was performed on PBMCs. The receptors were sampled from a woman in her forties in good health and CMV-seronegative.

About this clone itself: This sample includes further DNA sequences coding for the same CDR3. The chain employs TRBV5-4 and TRBJ2-7; 7 bases are shared with TRBD1. The CDR3 runs to 14 residues. Germline V lookup: CDR1 SGHNT, CDR2 YYREEE (reference sequence). The J segment lost 3 bases and the V segment lost 0 bases, leaving 3 bases of the junction unmatched. The CDR3: CASSLEGGDYEQYF. The CDR3 bases are TGTGCCAGCAGCTTGGAAGGGGGCGACTACGAGCAGTACTTC.

The genes are TRBV28 and TRBJ1-5, with D uncertain. Per germline, CDR1 MDHEN and CDR2 SYDVKM. V was shortened by 6 bases and J by 7 bases, with 19 bases between the two germline ends. This CDR3 region has 15 residues. In nucleotides, the CDR3 is TGTGCCAGCAGAACCCCGGGTGGTTTGTACCAGCCCCAGCATTTT. This gives the protein CASRTPGGLYQPQHF.

The J gene is TRBJ2-2, the V gene TRBV7-9; no clear D. This CDR3 has 15 residues. V lost 3 bases, J lost 1 base, and 9 bases lay in between. The germline gives CDR1 SEHNR, CDR2 FQNEAQ (reference sequence). CDR3 region: CASSFIQRNTGELFF. CDR3 coding DNA: TGTGCCAGCAGCTTTATCCAGCGGAACACCGGGGAGCTGTTTTTT.

V usage is TRBV28 and J usage is TRBJ2-5; D might be TRBD2 (6 bases). The ends were cut back, 7 bases at V and 5 bases at J, with 17 bases in the middle. Germline V gene data show CDR1 as MDHEN and CDR2 as SYDVKM. CDR3 length equals 14 residues. In DNA form, the CDR3 reads TGTGCCAGCACGGGACTCCCAAGCCCCGAGACCCAGTACTTC. This translates into CASTGLPSPETQYF.

The rearrangement links TRBV5-1 to TRBJ1-4; TRBD1 is a possible D gene (5 bases). V lost 0 bases to trimming and J lost 5 bases, with 8 bases between them. CDR1 and CDR2 (germline): SGHRS, YFSETQ. The CDR3 consists of 14 residues. In nucleotides, the CDR3 is TGCGCCAGCAGCTTGGGACAGCTAAATGAAAAACTGTTTTTT. Translation gives CASSLGQLNEKLFF.

This clone came up a few times. The chain couples TRBV6-5 to TRBJ1-2, with D unresolved. The CDR3 is 13 residues long. Per germline, CDR1 MNHEY and CDR2 SVGAGI. V was pared by 2 bases and J by 1 base, with 5 bases between. The CDR3 coding sequence is TGTGCCAGCAGTTACGTCGGTAACTATGGCTACACCTTC. Protein sequence: CASSYVGNYGYTF.

V is TRBV18 and J is TRBJ2-1, with no clear D. Trimming cost V 6 bases and J 0 bases, with 9 bases left between them. The CDR3 sequence is 14 residues long. The germline V gene encodes CDR1 KGHSH and CDR2 LQKENI. CDR3 DNA: TGTGCCAGCTCGGCGGAGACCTCCTACAATGAGCAGTTCTTC. This encodes CASSAETSYNEQFF.

The CDR3 sequence: CATSRDHRVSGNTIYF. CDR3 coding DNA: TGTGCCACCAGCAGAGATCACCGGGTTTCGGGAAACACCATATATTTT. The chain has TRBV15 and TRBJ1-3; no firm D call. Germline assignment: CDR1 LNHNV and CDR2 YYDKDF (reference sequence). The CDR3 runs 16 residues. With 0 bases removed from V and 4 bases from J, the gap between germline ends came to 13 bases.

This rearrangement joins TRBV4-2 to TRBJ2-2, with 7 positions matching TRBD2. The germline V gene encodes CDR1 LGHNA and CDR2 YNFKEQ. The CDR3 contains 16 residues. Germline trimming cut 5 bases from V and 1 base from J; bases unmatched to any gene: 7. The CDR3 loop reads CASSKVSGKNTGELFF. The CDR3 DNA reads TGTGCCAGCAGCAAGGTGAGCGGGAAGAACACCGGGGAGCTGTTTTTT.

The rearrangement joins TRBV5-6 to TRBJ1-5, with no clear D. Trimming left V 2 bases short and J 6 bases short, with 6 bases between. The CDR3 is made up of 12 amino acids. CDR1 is SGHDT, CDR2 YYEEEE, per germline. CDR3 region: CASSFGAQPQHF. For the CDR3, the DNA is TGTGCCAGCAGCTTCGGTGCTCAGCCCCAGCATTTT.

The chain joins TRBV20-1 to TRBJ2-1; no clear D. The CDR3 consists of 11 residues. Germline-derived CDR1 and CDR2 are DFQATT and SNEGSKA (reference sequence). The DNA of the CDR3 is TGCTCATCAATCTCCTACAATGAGCAGTTCTTC. It yields the protein CSSISYNEQFF.

The J gene is TRBJ2-7, the V gene TRBV11-2; D might be TRBD2 (6 bases). This CDR3 comprises 15 residues. Germline CDR1 is SGHAT and CDR2 is FQNNGV. With 1 base removed from V and 4 bases from J, the gap between germline ends came to 14 bases. CDR3 in amino acids: CASSLVGTHIYEQYF. In DNA, the CDR3 is TGTGCCAGCAGCTTAGTAGGGACTCATATTTACGAGCAGTACTTC.

This chain links TRBV18 with TRBJ2-3; perhaps TRBD1 as D (5 bases). V was pared by 3 bases and J by 2 bases, with 9 bases between. The germline V gene has CDR1 KGHSH and CDR2 LQKENI. The CDR3 is 14 amino acids. This CDR3 is CASSPGRSTDTQYF. CDR3 nucleotides: TGTGCCAGCTCACCGGGGCGATCCACAGATACGCAGTATTTT.